Sequencing of this T cell receptor (beta chain) was carried out in a study of blood T cell repertoires in COVID-19 (dated by TCRdb to the early 2020s). Regarding the complete study: ImmuneRACE Cohort 3 recovered participants were defined by two consecutive negative NP/OP PCR tests, healthcare professional clearance, or symptom resolution. Samples covering the acute and convalescent phases of COVID-19 were provided by collaborators in the United States, Italy and Spain. The prospective study material was composed of cDNA or gDNA derived from T cells, B-cell-depleted T cells, or PBMCs. Subjects who had been exposed to COVID-19, were actively infected with it, or had recovered from it provided the deeply sampled blood TCRbeta repertoires that made up the dataset. A freely available public database, intended as a resource for researchers studying the immune response to SARS-CoV-2, is where the repertoires were released. The samples were drawn from the first 160 participants of the ongoing ImmuneRACE study and from roughly 1,300 subjects provided by 6 global collaborators. Nearly every sample came with metadata listing a de-identified subject ID, COVID-19 status, age in years and sex. Where available, HLA class I and class II types were obtained from metadata supplied by the sample provider rather than from assay-based typing. Study-wide findings and limitations: How much clinical and demographic metadata was included differed by source and by participant, and the metadata was provided uncurated.

Enrolling through a virtual design, the prospective study's participants ranged in age from about 18 to 89 years and lived across 20 to 30 United States geographic areas. Cohort assignment in the prospective study relied on participant-reported clinical history from a screening survey and a study questionnaire. In the prospective study, mobile phlebotomists collected whole blood, serum and a nasopharyngeal or oropharyngeal swab from each participant. Over a roughly 2-month period, participants in the prospective study had the option of providing additional blood draws and questionnaires. Before DNA extraction, blood samples from the prospective study were shipped at room temperature or frozen. About this clone itself: The target of this receptor is not known. No much larger clonotype is one base removed from it; base qualities were not supplied.

TCRbeta CDR3 regions were amplified from genomic DNA by means of the immunoSEQ Assay, a bias-controlled multiplex PCR. On the authors' methods: The number of nucleated cells in each sample was estimated from the amplification of reference gene primers within the assay. To quantify the absolute abundance of each unique TCRbeta CDR3 rearrangement, sequence reads were collapsed and filtered. For each sample, productive Simpson clonality was calculated as the square root of Simpson's diversity index over productive rearrangements. This immuneACCESS table, as held by TCRdb, lists in-frame sequences with V and J called but not all clones. Of the missing ones, under half trace to an unresolved V gene in checked studies; the others have no known cause. For V, J and clone size, that table is used; D and trimming come from the DNA. The sample table shows approximately 150,000 clones, and 79% are seen once. The ten largest clonotypes hold around 17% of the sample.

V was cut back by 3 bases and J by 0 bases, leaving a gap of 8 bases between them. The CDR3 numbers 14 residues from cysteine through phenylalanine. Of the read, only the CDR3 DNA is kept; its 42 bases are in frame from base 1. In the germline V gene, CDR1 corresponds to KGHSH and CDR2 to LQKENI. The rearrangement combines TRBV18 with TRBJ1-1, with the identity of the D gene unclear. Specimen: PBMCs or T cells enriched from blood (not recorded which). The TCR was taken from a woman between 65 and 79 years old in a cohort exposed to, infected with or recovered from COVID-19 (not recorded which). The bases read TGTGCCAGCTCACCTTCACTGTTGAACACTGAAGCTTTCTTT. This translates into CASSPSLLNTEAFF.